Listed below are T cell receptor beta chains from one sample, sequenced in a study of blood T cell repertoires in COVID-19. TCRdb keeps only in-frame clones here, not all; method: immunoSEQ multiplex PCR. The data show under 200,000 clones, 82% seen once. The specimen sequenced was PBMCs or T cells enriched from blood (not recorded which). These receptor sequences come from a man aged 60 to 69 who had recovered from COVID-19. The CDR3 runs from the conserved cysteine through the conserved F or W. The order of the fields is clone size, V gene, J gene, D gene, CDR3 DNA, CDR3 protein. A D gene is named only where the DNA matches it firmly. A row's size may be missing; if present it is once, few, many or a size class.

clone size: many; V gene: TRBV2; J gene: TRBJ1-1; D gene: TRBD1; CDR3 DNA: TGTGCCAGCAGCGGGGGACAGGTGAACACTGAAGCTTTCTTT; CDR3 protein: CASSGGQVNTEAFF
clone size: .; V gene: TRBV15; J gene: TRBJ2-1; D gene: .; CDR3 DNA: TGTGCCACGGTCGCTTTGGGGGGGCGTACAGGGTCGAAGTTCTTC; CDR3 protein: CATVALGGRTGSKFF
clone size: .; V gene: TRBV11-2; J gene: TRBJ2-6; D gene: TRBD1; CDR3 DNA: TGTGCCAGCAGCTTAATAGGGACAGGTATCAACTCTGGGGCCAACGTCCTGACTTTC; CDR3 protein: CASSLIGTGINSGANVLTF
clone size: few; V gene: TRBV4-2; J gene: TRBJ2-5; D gene: .; CDR3 DNA: TGTGCCAGCAGCCAACCCCGCAGTCAAGAGACCCAGTACTTC; CDR3 protein: CASSQPRSQETQYF
clone size: .; V gene: TRBV28; J gene: TRBJ1-5; D gene: TRBD1; CDR3 DNA: TGTGCCAGCAGTTTATCAGTACAGGGGGCACGGCAGCCCCAGCATTTT; CDR3 protein: CASSLSVQGARQPQHF
clone size: .; V gene: TRBV10-3; J gene: TRBJ2-1; D gene: TRBD2; CDR3 DNA: TGTGCCATCTCAGGGACTAGCGGGGGGGCTGAGCAGTTCTTC; CDR3 protein: CAISGTSGGAEQFF
clone size: .; V gene: TRBV19; J gene: TRBJ2-1; D gene: TRBD2; CDR3 DNA: TGTGCCAGCTCACGGGAGGGGACTAGGTGGAATGAGCAGTTCTTC; CDR3 protein: CASSREGTRWNEQFF
clone size: .; V gene: TRBV5-6; J gene: TRBJ1-2; D gene: TRBD1; CDR3 DNA: TGTGCCAGCAGCGCGGCCGGGACAGGGGATGGCTACACCTTC; CDR3 protein: CASSAAGTGDGYTF
clone size: .; V gene: TRBV6-1; J gene: TRBJ2-7; D gene: .; CDR3 DNA: TGTGCCAGCAGTGAGGTGGCTTTTTCATCCTCCTACGAGCAGTACTTC; CDR3 protein: CASSEVAFSSSYEQYF
clone size: .; V gene: TRBV27; J gene: TRBJ1-6; D gene: .; CDR3 DNA: TGTGCCAGCAGCATCTCATGGCCGGGTTCACCCCTCCACTTT; CDR3 protein: CASSISWPGSPLHF
clone size: few; V gene: TRBV29-1; J gene: TRBJ2-7; D gene: .; CDR3 DNA: TGCAGCGTTGAAGATTCAACGGGAGCGCTAGGGCAGTACTTC; CDR3 protein: CSVEDSTGALGQYF
clone size: .; V gene: TRBV11-1; J gene: TRBJ1-1; D gene: .; CDR3 DNA: TGTGCCAGCAGTCAAGGCGGATCAGAGGGGGCTGAAGCTTTCTTT; CDR3 protein: CASSQGGSEGAEAFF
clone size: .; V gene: TRBV6-4; J gene: TRBJ2-2; D gene: .; CDR3 DNA: TGTGCCAGCAGACAGGGCACGAACACCGGGGAGCTGTTTTTT; CDR3 protein: CASRQGTNTGELFF